The rows below give T cell receptor beta chains drawn from one sample of a study of OX40 agonist ivuxolimab in advanced cancers. TCRdb's table, derived via immunoSEQ multiplex PCR, lists solely in-frame clones and lacks some. The data hold 80,000 to 100,000 clones, with 90% to 95% observed a single time. The specimen comprised CD4+ or CD8+ T cells sorted from blood, sampled in a trial of the OX40 agonist ivuxolimab. The source is an adult with an advanced solid tumor such as melanoma, head and neck, liver or kidney cancer. The CDR3 runs from the conserved cysteine through the conserved F or W. The D gene is left open where the match is weak. Not every row has a clone size; where given, it reads once, few, many or a size class.

v_call	j_call	d_call	clone_size	cdr3_aa	cdr3_nt
TRBV18	TRBJ2-7	TRBD2	.	CASSPPGSGLGYEQYF	TGTGCCAGCTCACCCCCCGGTAGCGGGCTCGGCTACGAGCAGTACTTC
TRBV6-5	TRBJ2-7	.	.	CASSYRASEQYF	TGTGCCAGCAGCTATCGGGCTTCGGAGCAGTACTTC
TRBV6-6	TRBJ2-7	TRBD1	.	CASSSDRYYEQYF	TGTGCCAGCAGTTCGGACAGGTACTACGAGCAGTACTTC
TRBV5-8	TRBJ2-3	TRBD1	.	CASSPGQGLVTDTQYF	TGTGCCAGCAGCCCCGGACAGGGGTTGGTCACAGATACGCAGTATTTT
TRBV6-5	TRBJ1-2	TRBD1	.	CASSEMGQTYGYTF	TGTGCCAGCAGTGAAATGGGACAGACGTATGGCTACACCTTC
TRBV19	TRBJ2-2	TRBD1	.	CASGGRRTGAGELFF	TGTGCCAGTGGCGGTCGTAGGACAGGCGCCGGGGAGCTGTTTTTT
TRBV5-1	TRBJ2-5	.	.	CASSVAGAGGSPLETQYF	TGCGCCAGCAGCGTCGCCGGCGCTGGCGGCTCTCCTCTAGAGACCCAGTACTTC
TRBV7-2	TRBJ2-7	.	once	CASSLVVSYEQYF	TGTGCCAGCAGCTTAGTTGTATCCTACGAGCAGTACTTC
TRBV15	TRBJ2-7	.	.	CATSRDGVEQYF	TGTGCCACCAGCAGAGACGGGGTCGAGCAGTACTTC
TRBV6-1	TRBJ1-1	TRBD1	.	CATPRQGATEAFF	TGTGCCACCCCACGGCAGGGGGCTACTGAAGCTTTCTTT
TRBV5-1	TRBJ2-1	.	.	CASSLDVYNEQFF	TGCGCCAGCAGCTTGGATGTCTACAATGAGCAGTTCTTC
TRBV30	TRBJ1-6	TRBD1	.	CAWSGDRDSPLHF	TGTGCCTGGAGTGGGGACAGGGATTCACCCCTCCACTTT
TRBV5-6	TRBJ1-5	.	once	CASSLGVTQPQHF	TGTGCCAGCAGCTTAGGGGTTACTCAGCCCCAGCATTTT
TRBV18	TRBJ2-5	.	.	CASSLVQETQYF	TGTGCCAGCTCACTCGTCCAAGAGACCCAGTACTTC
TRBV18	TRBJ2-7	.	.	CASSPPPGSVHEQYF	TGTGCCAGCTCCCCTCCTCCGGGTTCCGTCCACGAGCAGTACTTC
TRBV7-2	TRBJ1-1	.	.	CASSSTAGGTEAFF	TGTGCCAGCAGCTCCACAGCTGGGGGTACTGAAGCTTTCTTT
TRBV19	TRBJ1-2	.	.	CASSSPGRDYGYTF	TGTGCCAGTAGTTCGCCGGGGAGGGACTATGGCTACACCTTC
TRBV2	TRBJ1-3	.	.	CASRQGHPGNTIYF	TGTGCCAGCAGACAGGGCCATCCGGGAAACACCATATATTTT
TRBV11-3	TRBJ2-1	.	.	CASSLVAGDNEQFF	TGTGCCAGCAGCTTAGTTGCAGGGGACAATGAGCAGTTCTTC
TRBV29-1	TRBJ1-1	.	.	CSGVGLGTEAFF	TGCAGCGGCGTGGGGTTAGGCACTGAAGCTTTCTTT
TRBV7-3	TRBJ2-1	TRBD2	.	CASSDLAGGHNEQFF	TGTGCCAGCAGCGATCTAGCGGGGGGGCATAATGAGCAGTTCTTC
TRBV6-5	TRBJ1-2	TRBD1	.	CASSPGQGLFGYTF	TGTGCCAGCAGTCCCGGACAGGGACTCTTCGGCTACACCTTC
TRBV4-1	TRBJ1-4	TRBD1	.	CASSQLDAGGAGKLFF	TGCGCCAGCAGCCAATTGGATGCAGGGGGCGCGGGGAAACTGTTTTTT
TRBV2	TRBJ2-4	.	.	CASSEDTATKNIQYF	TGTGCCAGCAGTGAAGACACCGCAACCAAAAACATTCAGTACTTC
TRBV6-1	TRBJ1-2	TRBD1	.	CASSGTGEYGYTF	TGTGCCAGCAGTGGGACAGGGGAGTATGGCTACACCTTC
TRBV7-3	TRBJ2-2	TRBD2	.	CASSLKQREFTATGELFF	TGTGCCAGCAGCTTAAAACAGCGGGAGTTTACCGCAACCGGGGAGCTGTTTTTT
TRBV6-6	TRBJ2-2	.	once	CASSGFQGSGELFF	TGTGCCAGCAGTGGTTTTCAGGGCTCCGGGGAGCTGTTTTTT
TRBV30	TRBJ1-5	.	.	CAWGRDSNQPQHF	TGTGCCTGGGGCAGGGACAGCAATCAGCCCCAGCATTTT
TRBV5-1	TRBJ2-3	TRBD1	.	CASSLGFGTGTDTQYF	TGCGCCAGCAGCTTGGGCTTCGGGACAGGCACAGATACGCAGTATTTT
TRBV6-1	TRBJ1-2	TRBD1	few	CASSLGQGDYGYTF	TGTGCCAGCAGCCTCGGACAGGGAGACTATGGCTACACCTTC
TRBV5-4	TRBJ2-5	.	few	CASSLPHLGVETQYF	TGTGCCAGCAGCTTGCCCCACCTTGGTGTGGAGACCCAGTACTTC
TRBV7-9	TRBJ2-3	.	.	CASSRPGEDTQYF	TGTGCCAGCAGCCGCCCGGGGGAAGATACGCAGTATTTT
TRBV30	TRBJ1-6	.	.	CAWSVKGSSYNSPLHF	TGTGCCTGGAGTGTAAAGGGTAGCTCCTATAATTCACCCCTCCACTTT
TRBV6-5	TRBJ1-2	.	.	CASSYQRNYGYTF	TGTGCCAGCAGTTATCAGAGGAACTATGGCTACACCTTC
TRBV11-2	TRBJ2-7	TRBD2	.	CASSLVASGPDEQYF	TGTGCCAGCAGCTTAGTTGCTAGCGGGCCTGATGAGCAGTACTTC
TRBV5-6	TRBJ2-7	.	.	CASSADNRYYEQYF	TGTGCCAGCAGCGCCGACAACAGATACTACGAGCAGTACTTC
TRBV5-1	TRBJ2-7	TRBD2	.	CASRTGGSSYEQYF	TGCGCCTCCAGGACCGGGGGGTCCTCCTACGAGCAGTACTTC
TRBV6-5	TRBJ2-3	TRBD1	once	CASSPGQPTDTQYF	TGTGCCAGCAGTCCGGGACAGCCGACAGATACGCAGTATTTT
TRBV5-6	TRBJ2-4	TRBD1	.	CASSLEGANIQYF	TGTGCCAGCAGCTTGGAGGGGGCGAACATTCAGTACTTC
TRBV6-4	TRBJ2-3	.	.	CASSAQGTNTDTQYF	TGTGCCAGCAGTGCTCAAGGGACCAACACAGATACGCAGTATTTT
TRBV28	TRBJ2-1	.	.	CASFSGSYNEQFF	TGTGCCAGCTTCAGCGGCTCCTACAATGAGCAGTTCTTC
TRBV5-1	TRBJ1-5	.	.	CASSLSGNQPQHF	TGCGCCAGCAGCTTGTCAGGGAATCAGCCCCAGCATTTT
TRBV2	TRBJ2-3	TRBD2	.	CASTRGGVTDTQYF	TGTGCCAGCACCCGCGGGGGGGTCACAGATACGCAGTATTTT
TRBV18	TRBJ2-1	.	.	CASSPLPRNEQFF	TGTGCCAGCTCACCCCTACCAAGGAATGAGCAGTTCTTC
TRBV4-1	TRBJ2-1	TRBD2	.	CASSQVRGGYNEQFF	TGCGCCAGCAGCCAAGTTCGGGGGGGGTACAATGAGCAGTTCTTC
TRBV29-1	TRBJ2-3	TRBD1	.	CSVGGTGLGLGTDTQYF	TGCAGCGTTGGAGGGACAGGGCTGGGTTTGGGCACAGATACGCAGTATTTT
TRBV6-1	TRBJ2-7	TRBD2	.	CASRGLAEGTYEQYF	TGTGCCAGCAGGGGACTAGCGGAAGGGACCTACGAGCAGTACTTC
TRBV5-1	TRBJ1-1	.	.	CASSLGGSNTEAFF	TGCGCCAGCAGCTTGGGCGGCAGCAACACTGAAGCTTTCTTT
TRBV7-3	TRBJ1-2	.	.	CASSPGSNYGYTF	TGTGCCAGCAGCCCGGGATCTAACTATGGCTACACCTTC
TRBV2	TRBJ1-2	TRBD1	.	CASSATTGGGNGYTF	TGTGCCAGCAGTGCTACGACAGGGGGTGGGAATGGCTACACCTTC
TRBV30	TRBJ2-5	TRBD1	.	CAWRQGSETQYF	TGTGCCTGGCGACAGGGAAGCGAGACCCAGTACTTC
TRBV11-2	TRBJ1-6	TRBD1	.	CASSPGGQGSSPLHF	TGTGCCAGCAGCCCTGGAGGACAGGGAAGTTCACCCCTCCACTTT
TRBV11-3	TRBJ2-7	.	.	CASSTGPREQYF	TGTGCCAGCTCAACCGGGCCGAGGGAGCAGTACTTC
TRBV5-1	TRBJ1-3	.	.	CASSLGVTVSGNTIYF	TGCGCCAGCAGCTTGGGGGTGACAGTCTCTGGAAACACCATATATTTT
TRBV7-6	TRBJ1-6	.	once	CASSLPGAPLHF	TGTGCCAGCAGCTTACCTGGTGCACCCCTCCACTTT
TRBV29-1	TRBJ2-7	TRBD2	.	CSAGEGGTGRYEQYF	TGCAGCGCTGGGGAGGGAGGGACCGGGAGATACGAGCAGTACTTC